A single T cell receptor (beta chain) is shown here with its context. This clonotype appeared many times. There are no base qualities to consult, and no much larger clone falls within one base. In the paper's terms, the treatment or condition label means: live attenuated yellow fever vaccine strain. PBMCs were isolated from peripheral blood using a standard Ficoll-Paque protocol. The RNeasy Micro Kit was used to extract RNA from sorted memory subsets. This entry comes from a study of T cells after yellow fever vaccination (dated by TCRdb to about 2019). In the study overall: Using CD3, CD45RA, CCR7 and CD95 staining, memory subsets (EM, EMRA, CM and Tscm) were sorted on a BD FACS Aria III. The SMART-Seq v4 Ultra Low Input RNA kit was used to prepare libraries from fractions with low cell numbers. To follow T-cell clones before and after primary and booster YFV17D yellow fever vaccination, bulk TCR alpha and beta repertoires were sequenced over time. The cohort comprised two healthy male donors, one aged 18 to 30 and one aged 30 to 40 years. Blood was drawn at multiple timepoints before and after primary and secondary immunization, with bulk PBMC replicates and cell subsets isolated. Memory subsets were sorted on days 0, 15 and 45 and at 18 months following primary vaccination, and on days 0, 15 and 45 following the 30-year booster. On the study overall, not on this receptor specifically: After the booster, most of the clones that had expanded following primary vaccination were detected again (roughly 97% of CD4 and more than 85% of CD8), which suggests that memory was broadly maintained. A small share of clonotypes occurred in both CD4 and CD8 compartments, likely arising from convergent recombination. Compared with the primary T-cell response, the secondary T-cell response was weaker but faster, peaking on day 5 rather than day 15. On day 0, almost all vaccine-responding clonotypes were found to be below detection in the sorted memory subsets. Because only a couple of donors were included in the study, the extent to which the findings can be generalized is limited. Computational filtering was needed because FACS-sorted repertoires could contain abundant contaminating clonotypes from the bulk population.

TCR cDNA was made using 5'RACE template switching, a step that added a universal primer site and unique molecular identifiers. cDNA synthesis was primed from both the TCR alpha and TCR beta constant segments. Library amplification involved two PCR steps, and the second step added sample barcodes and sequencing adapters. Sequencing of libraries was performed on Illumina HiSeq 2500 (2x100 bp) or NovaSeq (2x150 bp). Under the source paper's analysis protocol: MIGEC handled demultiplexing of reads and collapsing into UMI consensus sequences, while MiXCR performed V(D)J alignment. Vaccine-responding clonotypes were defined with edgeR using replicate PBMC samples, requiring FDR below 0.01 and a log2 fold change above 5 up to day 15. Bulk clonotypes were assigned CD4 or CD8 identity according to which sequenced CD4 or CD8 repertoire held them at higher abundance. To estimate the distribution of each clone across memory phenotypes, clonotype frequencies in memory subsets were weighted by FACS-sorted cell numbers. Clones were called with MiXCR by TCRdb after fastp trimmed the public reads at Q25, and only in-frame beta chains were retained. Duplicate CDR3 protein sequences are folded into a single record with the most common DNA and genes. The V and J calls here are based on TCRdb, not the publication. The sample table lists approximately 27,000 distinct CDR3 sequences, 5.5% of them with a count of one. The top ten hold 10% to 15% of the sample.

The clonotype comes from a man aged 25-40 years who received the YFV17D yellow fever vaccine. This material consisted of PBMCs, either bulk or a sorted T-cell subset (CD4+, CD8+, memory, or dextramer-sorted; not recorded which), taken 15 days after the yellow fever booster vaccination.

The sequence in DNA is TGTGCCATCAGCCTAGCGGCATCGGGGGAGCTGTTTTTT. This translates into CAISLAASGELFF. The chain employs TRBV10-3 and TRBJ2-2; TRBD2 lines up with 7 middle nucleotides. CDR1 ENHRY and CDR2 SYGVKD are derived from the germline V gene. V is cut back by 6 bases and J by 8 bases, with 6 bases in the junction unmatched. The CDR3 starts with the cysteine, ends with the phenylalanine, and has 13 residues. Only the CDR3 DNA stays, 39 bases, in frame from base 1.